The subject of this entry is one T cell receptor (beta chain). Its matching antigen is unknown. The study made its TRB cDNA libraries by 5' RACE, adding UMI labels. TCRdb re-called the 5' RACE reads and gives one entry per CDR3 protein, without DNA. This sample carries about 98,000 distinct CDR3 sequences, with roughly 0.99% going to the ten biggest clones. The data are from a study of CXCR3-negative and CXCR3-positive naive CD8 T cells. Notes on the study in general: CXCR3-positive naive cells carried more hydrophobic TRB CDR3s than CXCR3-negative naive cells did. Cryopreservation partially decreased CXCR3 expression, and most assays used fresh PBMCs. Much lower diversity was found in memory CD8+ cells, while both naive subsets had comparably high diversity.

CDR3 length equals 17 residues. Germline CDR1 and CDR2: SEHNR and FQNEAQ (reference sequence). The sequencing input was naive CXCR3+ CD8+ T cells from blood. Indicated subset: CD45RO-CCR7+CD27+CD95- naive CD8+ T cells expressing CXCR3 (TNR3+). The receptor was isolated from a human donor in good health. Some clones in this sample may be carry-over from other donors' samples. The chain is built from TRBV7-9 and TRBJ2-7; TCRdb's D gene call, TRBD1, goes unchecked for lack of DNA. CDR3 sequence reads: CASSFPPGGTGSYEQYF.